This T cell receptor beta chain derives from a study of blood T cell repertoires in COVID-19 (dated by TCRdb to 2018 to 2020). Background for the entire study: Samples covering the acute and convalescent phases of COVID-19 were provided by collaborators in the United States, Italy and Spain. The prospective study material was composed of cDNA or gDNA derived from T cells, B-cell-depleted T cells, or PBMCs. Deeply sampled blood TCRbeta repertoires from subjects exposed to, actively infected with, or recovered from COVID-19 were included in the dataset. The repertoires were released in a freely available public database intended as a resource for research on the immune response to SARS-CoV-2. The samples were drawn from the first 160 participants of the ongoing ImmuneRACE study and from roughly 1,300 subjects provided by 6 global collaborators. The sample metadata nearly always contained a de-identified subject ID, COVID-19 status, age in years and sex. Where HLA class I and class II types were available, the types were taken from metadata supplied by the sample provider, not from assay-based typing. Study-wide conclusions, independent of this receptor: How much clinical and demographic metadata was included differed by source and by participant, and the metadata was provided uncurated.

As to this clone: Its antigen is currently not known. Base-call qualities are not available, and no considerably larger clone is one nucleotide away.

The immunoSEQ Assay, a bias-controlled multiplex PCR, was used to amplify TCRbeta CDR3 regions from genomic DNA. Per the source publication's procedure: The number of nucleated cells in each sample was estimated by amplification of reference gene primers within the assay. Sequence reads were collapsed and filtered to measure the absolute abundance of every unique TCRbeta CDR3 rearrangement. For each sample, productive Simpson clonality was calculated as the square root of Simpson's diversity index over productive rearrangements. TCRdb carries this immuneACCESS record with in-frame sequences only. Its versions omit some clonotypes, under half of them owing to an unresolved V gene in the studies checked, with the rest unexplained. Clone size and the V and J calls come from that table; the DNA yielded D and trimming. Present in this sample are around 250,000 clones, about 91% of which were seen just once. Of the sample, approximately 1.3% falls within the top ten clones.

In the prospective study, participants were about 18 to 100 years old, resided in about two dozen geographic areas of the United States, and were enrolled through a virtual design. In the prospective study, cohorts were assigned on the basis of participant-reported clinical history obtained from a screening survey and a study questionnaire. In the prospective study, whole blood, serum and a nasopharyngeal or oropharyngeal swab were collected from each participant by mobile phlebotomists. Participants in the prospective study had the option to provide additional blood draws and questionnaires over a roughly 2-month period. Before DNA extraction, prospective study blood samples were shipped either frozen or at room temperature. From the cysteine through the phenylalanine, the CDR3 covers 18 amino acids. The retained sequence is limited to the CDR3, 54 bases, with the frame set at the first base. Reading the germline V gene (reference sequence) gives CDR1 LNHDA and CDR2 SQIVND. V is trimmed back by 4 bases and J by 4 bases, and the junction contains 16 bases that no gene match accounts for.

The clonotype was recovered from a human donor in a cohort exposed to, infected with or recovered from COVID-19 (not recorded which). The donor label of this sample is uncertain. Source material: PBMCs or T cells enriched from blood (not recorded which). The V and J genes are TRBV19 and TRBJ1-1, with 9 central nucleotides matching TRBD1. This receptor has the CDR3 CASSSPQWGTGQGTEAFF. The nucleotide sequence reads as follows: TGTGCCAGTAGTAGTCCCCAGTGGGGGACAGGGCAGGGCACTGAAGCTTTCTTT.